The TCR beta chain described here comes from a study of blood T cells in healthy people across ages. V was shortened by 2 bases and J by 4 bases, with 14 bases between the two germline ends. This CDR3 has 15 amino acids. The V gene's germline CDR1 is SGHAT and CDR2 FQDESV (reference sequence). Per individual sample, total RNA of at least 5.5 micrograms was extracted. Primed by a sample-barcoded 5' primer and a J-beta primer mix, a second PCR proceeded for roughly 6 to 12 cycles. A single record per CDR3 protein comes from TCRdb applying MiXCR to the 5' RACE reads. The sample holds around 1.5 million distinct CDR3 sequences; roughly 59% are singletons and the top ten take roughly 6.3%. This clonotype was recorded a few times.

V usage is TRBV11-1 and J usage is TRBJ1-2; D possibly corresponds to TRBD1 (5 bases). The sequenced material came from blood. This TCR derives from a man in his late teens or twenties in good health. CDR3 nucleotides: TGTGCCAGCAGCTTATCGGCAGGGCCGGGCTATGGCTACACCTTC. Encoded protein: CASSLSAGPGYGYTF.